The 12 T cell receptor beta chains reported below all come from one sample, sequenced in a study of patients and donors after allogeneic stem cell transplantation. TCRdb re-called the RT-PCR reads through MiXCR, storing one row per CDR3 protein. The table shows 70,000 to 95,000 distinct CDR3 sequences, with about 5% occurring only once. The sequencing input was blood, either unsorted or a sorted T cell fraction (not recorded which). These receptors were collected from a human donor who was either an allogeneic HSCT recipient or a stem cell or donor lymphocyte infusion donor (not recorded which). It is not recorded whose cells these are; they may come from a transplant donor.

This clonotype was observed at least ten times. The chain is built from TRBV27 and TRBJ1-2; 10 bases agree with TRBD1. From germline, CDR1 is MNHEY and CDR2 SMNVEV (reference sequence). The V gene end was trimmed by 6 bases and the J gene end by 2 bases; junction bases not matched to a gene: 12. CDR3 size: 17 residues. The CDR3 nucleotides are TGTGCCAGCAGCGATGGGACAGGGGAAGGAATAAACTATGGCTACACCTTC. Translated: CASSDGTGEGINYGYTF.

This clonotype was found a few times. The chain is built from TRBV15 and TRBJ1-6; D is unclear. Germline assignment: CDR1 LNHNV and CDR2 YYDKDF (reference sequence). Trimming removed 3 bases at V and 9 bases at J, with 12 bases between. The CDR3 spans 14 residues. This CDR3 is CATSRAGGFSPLHF. The CDR3 DNA is TGTGCCACCAGCAGGGCGGGAGGATTTTCACCCCTCCACTTT.

A remark on this clonotype: A junction boundary mismatches the germline segment, possibly from a read error. The chain recombines TRBV4-1 with TRBJ2-1, with D maybe TRBD2 (5 bases). In germline, CDR1 is MGHRA, CDR2 YSYEKL. This CDR3 has 15 amino acids. The DNA for the CDR3 is TGCGCCAGCGGCCAAGGAGGAGCTCGACGGAATGAGCAGTTCTTC. Its protein is CASGQGGARRNEQFF.

This chain joins TRBV6-1 and TRBJ2-1; TRBD2 aligns across 14 bases. CDR3 size: 15 residues. V dropped 6 bases and J dropped 12; count of bases not matched to a gene: 10. CDR1 and CDR2 from the germline V gene are MNHNS and SASEGT. CDR3 nucleotide sequence: TGTGCCAGCAGGCCCGGACTAGCGGGAGGAGGGGGGCAGTTCTTC. It specifies CASRPGLAGGGGQFF.

The chain links TRBV28 to TRBJ2-6; 9 bases align to TRBD2. Germline V gene sequence: CDR1 MDHEN, CDR2 SYDVKM. With V trimmed by 7 bases and J by 0 bases, 13 bases remained unmatched. The CDR3 contains 19 residues. This chain's CDR3 is CASNPGGGGAFSGANVLTF. The CDR3 DNA is TGTGCCAGCAATCCCGGTGGCGGGGGGGCATTCTCTGGGGCCAACGTCCTGACTTTC.

This chain links TRBV7-3 with TRBJ1-1; no firm D call. V lost 4 bases, J lost 8 bases, and 20 bases lay in between. The CDR3 consists of 15 residues. CDR1 and CDR2 (germline): SGHTA, FQGTGA. CDR3 residues: CASSSRGRAREEAFF. For the CDR3, the DNA is TGTGCCAGCAGCTCGCGGGGAAGGGCTCGCGAGGAAGCTTTCTTT.

This clonotype was detected many times. The DNA for the CDR3 is TGTGCCAGCTCCCCTCACCGAGGAGGCGGTGATACCCAGCATTTT. Its translation: CASSPHRGGGDTQHF. The gene calls are TRBV18 and TRBJ1-5; no clear D. Trimming removed 6 bases at V and 11 bases at J, with 23 bases between. The CDR3 has 15 residues. Germline CDR1 is KGHSH and CDR2 is LQKENI.

A word on this clonotype: The CDR3 ends on some other residue instead of the conserved phenylalanine or tryptophan, so this is likely a read error. It is unclear where the CDR3 begins or ends on the DNA, so no DNA is shown, and the CDR3 is as TCRdb lists it. The chain employs TRBV24-1 and TRBJ2-1; the D segment call TRBD1 is taken from the table without a DNA check. Looked up from germline, CDR1 is KGHDR and CDR2 is SFDVKD. The CDR3 totals 12 residues, both ends included. CDR3 amino acids: CATSDHRVGWFS.

Concerning this clonotype: A read error is the likely source, as a far larger clone sits one nucleotide away. The chain joins TRBV24-1 to TRBJ2-5; 10 bases fit TRBD2. V was pared by 2 bases and J by 11 bases, with 19 bases of the junction left unmatched. Per the germline V gene, CDR1 is KGHDR and CDR2 is SFDVKD. This CDR3 comprises 18 residues. CDR3 coding DNA: TGTGCCACCAGTGATTCGCGATCGGCTAGCGGGGGATACAATGAGCAGTACTTC. It codes for CATSDSRSASGGYNEQYF.

This chain joins TRBV7-9 and TRBJ2-3; TRBD2 matches at 12 bases. Germline V lookup: CDR1 SEHNR, CDR2 FQNEAQ (reference sequence). The CDR3 contains 17 residues. The trim removed 4 bases at V and 5 bases at J, leaving 10 bases unmatched. CDR3 amino acids: CASSSRLAGGLRDTQYF. CDR3 nucleotide sequence: TGTGCCAGCAGCTCGAGGCTAGCGGGGGGGCTAAGAGATACGCAGTATTTT.

This clonotype was counted many times. This rearrangement joins TRBV7-2 to TRBJ1-4; perhaps TRBD1 as D (6 bases). Deletions cut 5 bases from V and 8 bases from J, with 15 bases between. Germline V gives CDR1 SGHTA, CDR2 FQGNSA. This CDR3 spans 14 amino acids. CDR3 sequence reads: CASSPDFQGEKLFF. The CDR3 DNA reads TGTGCCAGCAGCCCGGACTTTCAGGGGGAAAAACTGTTTTTT.

The table lists this clonotype with many counts. The V call is TRBV3-1, the J call TRBJ1-5; no definite D call. CDR1 LGHDT and CDR2 YNNKEL come from the germline V gene (reference sequence). V dropped 4 bases and J dropped 7 bases, with 11 bases sitting between them. The CDR3 extends over 13 amino acids. CDR3 sequence: CASSPSGGQPQHF. CDR3 nucleotides: TGTGCCAGCAGCCCCTCTGGCGGACAGCCCCAGCATTTT.